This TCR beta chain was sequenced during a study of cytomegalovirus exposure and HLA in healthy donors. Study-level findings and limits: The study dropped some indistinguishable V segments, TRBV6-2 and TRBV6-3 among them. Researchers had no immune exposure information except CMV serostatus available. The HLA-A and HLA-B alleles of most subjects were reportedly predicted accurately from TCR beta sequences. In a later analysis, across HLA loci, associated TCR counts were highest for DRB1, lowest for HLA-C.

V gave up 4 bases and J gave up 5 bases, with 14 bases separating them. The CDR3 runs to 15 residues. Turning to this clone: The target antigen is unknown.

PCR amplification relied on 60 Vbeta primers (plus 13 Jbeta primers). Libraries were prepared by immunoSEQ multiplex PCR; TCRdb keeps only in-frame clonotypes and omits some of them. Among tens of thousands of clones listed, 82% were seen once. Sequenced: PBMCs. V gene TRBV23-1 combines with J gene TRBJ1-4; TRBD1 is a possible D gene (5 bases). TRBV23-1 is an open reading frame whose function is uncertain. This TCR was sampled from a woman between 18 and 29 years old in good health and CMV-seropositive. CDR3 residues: CASSPAGAPNEKLFF. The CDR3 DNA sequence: TGCGCCAGCAGTCCCGCTGGGGCCCCCAATGAAAAACTGTTTTTT.